Listed below are T cell receptor beta chains from one sample, sequenced in a study of T cells in Graves' hyperthyroidism and ophthalmopathy. TCRdb called the multiplex PCR reads again in MiXCR, with one record for every CDR3 protein. The sample records fewer than 650,000 distinct CDR3 sequences, approximately 15% being singletons. Material for sequencing was blood. Receptors originate from a woman aged 25 to 39 with Graves' hyperthyroidism that later progressed to Graves' ophthalmopathy. Each CDR3 is given with its conserved first and last residue. D genes are given only for firm matches. Rows may omit the clone size; those that give it use once, few, many or a size class.

>TRBV12-3/TRBV12-4|NA|many|TRBJ1-5
CASSFAEGDQPQHF
TGTGCCAGCAGTTTTGCCGAGGGTGATCAGCCCCAGCATTTT
>TRBV7-9|NA|NA|TRBJ1-2
CASTSLNGGGRGYTF
TGTGCCAGCACCTCCCTCAATGGGGGGGGCAGGGGCTACACCTTC
>TRBV2|NA|many|TRBJ2-5
CASTVQRQETQYF
TGTGCCAGCACCGTCCAGCGACAAGAGACCCAGTACTTC
>TRBV20-1|NA|NA|TRBJ1-2
CSATPEGHPRGYTF
TGCAGTGCTACCCCAGAGGGACACCCTAGGGGCTACACCTTC
>TRBV28|NA|many|TRBJ1-2
CASSLIGGYGYTF
TGTGCCAGCAGTTTAATCGGGGGATATGGCTACACCTTC
>TRBV27|NA|NA|TRBJ1-1
CASSFRQENTEAFF
TGTGCCAGCAGTTTTCGTCAGGAGAACACTGAAGCTTTCTTT
>TRBV9|NA|many|TRBJ2-1
CASSVVAEEHNEQFF
TGTGCCAGCAGCGTGGTAGCGGAAGAACACAATGAGCAGTTCTTC
>TRBV18|TRBD1|few|TRBJ2-7
CASSPRAGGGYEQYF
TGTGCCAGCTCACCAAGGGCAGGGGGCGGATACGAGCAGTACTTC
>TRBV6-5|NA|many|TRBJ1-5
CASSYKGSNQPQHF
TGTGCCAGCAGTTACAAAGGCAGCAATCAGCCCCAGCATTTT
>TRBV15|TRBD2|NA|TRBJ2-7
CATSRGSGYPSYEQYF
TGTGCCACCAGCAGAGGTAGCGGGTACCCCTCCTACGAGCAGTACTTC
>TRBV12-5|TRBD1|many|TRBJ1-2
CASGLMEGASGYTF
TGTGCTAGTGGTTTGATGGAGGGGGCGTCTGGCTACACCTTC